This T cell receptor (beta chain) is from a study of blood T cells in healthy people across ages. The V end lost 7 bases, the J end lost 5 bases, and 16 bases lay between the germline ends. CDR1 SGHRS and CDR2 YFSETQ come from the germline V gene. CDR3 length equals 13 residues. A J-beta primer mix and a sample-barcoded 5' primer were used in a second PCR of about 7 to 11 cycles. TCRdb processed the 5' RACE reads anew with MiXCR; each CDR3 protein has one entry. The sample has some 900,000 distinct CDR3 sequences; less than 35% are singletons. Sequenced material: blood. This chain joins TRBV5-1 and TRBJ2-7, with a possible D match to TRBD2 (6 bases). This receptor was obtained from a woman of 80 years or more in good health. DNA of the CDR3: TGCGCCAGCCACAAGGCGGGGTCCAACGAGCAGTACTTC. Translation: CASHKAGSNEQYF.